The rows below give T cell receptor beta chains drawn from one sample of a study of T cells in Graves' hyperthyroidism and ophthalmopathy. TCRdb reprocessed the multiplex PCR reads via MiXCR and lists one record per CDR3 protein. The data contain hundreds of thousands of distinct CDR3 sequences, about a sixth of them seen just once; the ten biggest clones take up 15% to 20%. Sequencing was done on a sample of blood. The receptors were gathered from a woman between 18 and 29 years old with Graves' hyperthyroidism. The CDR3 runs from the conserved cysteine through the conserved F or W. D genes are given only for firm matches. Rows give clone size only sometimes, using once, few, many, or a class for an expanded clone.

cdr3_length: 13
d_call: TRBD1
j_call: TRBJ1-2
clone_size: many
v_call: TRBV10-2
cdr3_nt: TGCGCCAGCAGTATGAACAGGGGAAATGGCTACACCTTC
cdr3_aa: CASSMNRGNGYTF

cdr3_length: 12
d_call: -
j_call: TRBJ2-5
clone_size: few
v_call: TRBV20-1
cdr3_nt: TGCAGTGCTGCGCTGAGGTTTCCGACCCAGTACTTC
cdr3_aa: CSAALRFPTQYF

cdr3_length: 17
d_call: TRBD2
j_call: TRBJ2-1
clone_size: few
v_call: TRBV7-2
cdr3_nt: TGTGCCAGCAGCTTAGGTCCTAGCGGGGTCTCCTACAATGAGCAGTTCTTC
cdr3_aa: CASSLGPSGVSYNEQFF

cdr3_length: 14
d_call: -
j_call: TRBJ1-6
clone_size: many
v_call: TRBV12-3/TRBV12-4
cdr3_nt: TGTGCCAGCCAAGACGGCGGCCCAGGATCACCCCTCCACTTT
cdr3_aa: CASQDGGPGSPLHF

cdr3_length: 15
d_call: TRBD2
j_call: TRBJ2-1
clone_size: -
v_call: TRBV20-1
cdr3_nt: TGCAGTGCTACCCCCCTCAGCGGGAACTACAATGAGCAGTTCTTC
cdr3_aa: CSATPLSGNYNEQFF

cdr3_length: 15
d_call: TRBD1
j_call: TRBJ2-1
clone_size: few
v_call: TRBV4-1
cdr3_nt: TGCGCCAGCAGCCAGGGGACAGGGGGCCAGGCAGAGCAGTTCTTC
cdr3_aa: CASSQGTGGQAEQFF

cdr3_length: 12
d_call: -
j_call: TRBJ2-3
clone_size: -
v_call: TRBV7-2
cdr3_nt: TGTGCCAGCAGCTCATACACAAATACGCAGTATTTT
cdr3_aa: CASSSYTNTQYF

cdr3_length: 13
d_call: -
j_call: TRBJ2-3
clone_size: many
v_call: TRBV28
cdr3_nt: TGTGCCAGCAGGGACGTTCTCACAGATACGCAGTATTTT
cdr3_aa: CASRDVLTDTQYF

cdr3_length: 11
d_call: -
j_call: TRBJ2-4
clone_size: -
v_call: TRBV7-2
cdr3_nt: TGTGCCAGCAGCTTCCTTAACATTCAGTACTTC
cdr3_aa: CASSFLNIQYF

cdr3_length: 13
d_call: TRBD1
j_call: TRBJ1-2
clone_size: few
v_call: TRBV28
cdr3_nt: TGTGCCAGCAGATCGGACAGGGTAGGAGGCTACACCTTC
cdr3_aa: CASRSDRVGGYTF